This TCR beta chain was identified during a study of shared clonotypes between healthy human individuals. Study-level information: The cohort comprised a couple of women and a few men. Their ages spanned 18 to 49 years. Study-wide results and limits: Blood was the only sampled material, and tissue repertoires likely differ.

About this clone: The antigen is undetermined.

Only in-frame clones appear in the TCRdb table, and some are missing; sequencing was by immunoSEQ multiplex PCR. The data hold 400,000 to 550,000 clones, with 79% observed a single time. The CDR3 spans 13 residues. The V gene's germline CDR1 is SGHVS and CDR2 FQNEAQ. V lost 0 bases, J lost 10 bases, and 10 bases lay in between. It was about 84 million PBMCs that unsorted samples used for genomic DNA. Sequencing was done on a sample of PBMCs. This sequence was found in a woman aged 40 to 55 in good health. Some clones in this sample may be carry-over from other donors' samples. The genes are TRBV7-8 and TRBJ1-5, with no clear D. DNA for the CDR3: TGTGCCAGCAGCTTAGCGTTATCCCCCCCCCAGCATTTT. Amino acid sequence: CASSLALSPPQHF.